The 19 T cell receptor beta chains reported below all come from one sample, sequenced in a study of post-analysis software for immune sequencing data. Findings and limits, study-wide: A handful of TRBV segments were significantly more frequent in patients than in controls. TRBV5-6, TRBV5-1 and TRBV20-1 were among these segments.

Unique molecular identifiers had been added to the TCR beta cDNA libraries. MiXCR, run by TCRdb on the PCR reads, gives a single entry per CDR3 protein. The sample includes about half a million distinct CDR3 sequences, less than 40% of them seen just once. For these receptors, no antigen is known. Sequenced input: blood. Receptors were obtained from a girl aged 2-17 years with multiple sclerosis.

This clonotype has just one count. The J gene is TRBJ2-2, the V gene TRBV10-3; D is unresolved. From germline, CDR1 is ENHRY and CDR2 SYGVKD. This CDR3 region has 13 residues. Trimming took 5 bases from V and 7 from J, leaving 11 bases between them. For the CDR3, the DNA is TGTGCCATCAGTCCGGCAGATAACGGGGAGCTGTTTTTT. It is translated as CAISPADNGELFF.

The chain recombines TRBV20-1 with TRBJ1-5, with a weak D call TRBD1 (5 bases). V was cut by 0 bases and J by 5 bases, with 11 bases left in between. Germline-derived CDR1 and CDR2 are DFQATT and SNEGSKA (reference sequence). This CDR3 region has 14 residues. The chain's CDR3 is CSARDLRVDQPQHF. CDR3 nucleotide sequence: TGCAGTGCTAGAGATCTCAGGGTTGATCAGCCCCAGCATTTT.

There are a few counts of this clonotype. A read error may produce the germline difference seen at one junction end. The V gene is TRBV5-1, the J gene TRBJ1-4; 9 bases align to TRBD1. This CDR3 region has 15 residues. Germline lookup yields CDR1 SGHRS and CDR2 YFSETQ. The CDR3 DNA follows: TGCGCCGGCAGCTCCACGGGACAGGGTTTTGAAAAGTTGTTTTTT. Translating gives CAGSSTGQGFEKLFF.

This chain connects TRBV2 to TRBJ1-1; D might be TRBD1 (5 bases). Germline lookup yields CDR1 SNHLY and CDR2 FYNNEI. V was trimmed by 11 bases and J by 3 bases, leaving 16 bases between them. CDR3 size: 13 residues. The CDR3 here is CAGARESHTEAFF. CDR3 sequence (DNA): TGTGCCGGCGCCAGGGAGAGTCACACTGAAGCTTTCTTT.

The gene calls are TRBV7-8 and TRBJ1-2; D gene uncertain. Trimming removed 5 bases from V and 4 bases from J, with 17 bases in between. Germline CDR1 is SGHVS and CDR2 is FQNEAQ. The CDR3 length is 15 residues. CDR3 loop: CASSPLSGGIYGYTF. The CDR3 nucleotides read TGTGCCAGCAGCCCTTTGTCCGGTGGGATCTATGGCTACACCTTC.

This clonotype has just a few counts. The genes are TRBV7-9 and TRBJ2-1; D might be TRBD2 (5 bases). This CDR3 spans 17 amino acids. V lost 5 bases and J 8 bases, leaving 25 bases between the germline ends. The germline gives CDR1 SEHNR, CDR2 FQNEAQ (reference sequence). CDR3 coding DNA: TGTGCCAGCAGCCGGAGTGGGTGGGCTAGCAACTCCGATGAGCAGTTCTTC. Amino acids: CASSRSGWASNSDEQFF.

The chain links TRBV15 to TRBJ1-1; TRBD1 is a possible D gene (5 bases). Germline CDR1 LNHNV, CDR2 YYDKDF (reference sequence). Deletions cut 3 bases from V and 0 bases from J, with 11 bases between. This CDR3 has 15 amino acids. CDR3 sequence reads: CATSSGTAVNTEAFF. DNA of the CDR3: TGTGCCACCAGCAGCGGGACGGCTGTGAACACTGAAGCTTTCTTT. The full variable domain, its missing parts supplied by reference TRBV15 and TRBJ1-1, is DAMVIQNPRYQVTQFGKPVTLSCSQTLNHNVMYWYQQKSSQAPKLLFHYYDKDFNNEADTPDNFQSRRPNTSFCFLDIRSPGLGDTAMYLCATSSGTAVNTEAFFGQGTRLTVV.

Only a few counts were recorded for this clonotype. The rearrangement links TRBV14 to TRBJ2-7; the match to TRBD1 covers 8 bases. Losses at the gene ends were 1 base for V and 6 bases for J; bases not matched to a gene: 2. The CDR3 has 13 residues. The germline CDR1 and CDR2 sequences are SGHDN and FVKESK. CDR3 nucleotides: TGTGCCAGCAGCCAAGTGGACAGGGTCGAGCAGTACTTC. Protein sequence: CASSQVDRVEQYF.

This clonotype has only a few counts. The chain recombines TRBV20-1 with TRBJ1-2; 7 bases align to TRBD1. This CDR3 has 17 amino acids. With V trimmed by 6 bases and J by 1 base, 17 bases remained unmatched. The germline V gene has CDR1 DFQATT and CDR2 SNEGSKA (reference sequence). The DNA of the CDR3 is TGCAGTGCGCGCAGGGGGGGGTCACCCCGGGATAACTATGGCTACACCTTC. It yields the protein CSARRGGSPRDNYGYTF.

V and J are TRBV18 and TRBJ2-3, with D unclear. Germline values: CDR1 KGHSH, CDR2 LQKENI. The V end was cut by 3 bases, the J end by 3 bases, with 13 bases between. There are 15 residues in the CDR3. CDR3 nucleotide sequence: TGTGCCAGCTCACCGGGTTACGAAGGGACAGATACGCAGTATTTT. Translated: CASSPGYEGTDTQYF.

The CDR3 coding sequence is TGTGCCAGCAGGGGACAGGGGAGGACAGATACGCAGTATTTT. The encoded protein is CASRGQGRTDTQYF. V gene TRBV12-3 or TRBV12-4 combines with J gene TRBJ2-3, with 10 nucleotides matching TRBD1. The CDR3 has 14 amino acids. V lost 6 bases, J lost 3 bases, and 3 bases stayed unmatched.

This clonotype was observed a handful of times. V and J are TRBV5-4 and TRBJ2-1; no firm D call. The CDR3 is 12 residues long. V was shortened by 1 base and J by 5 bases, with 4 bases between the two germline ends. CDR1 and CDR2 (germline): SGHNT, YYREEE (reference sequence). The CDR3 region has the DNA TGTGCCAGCAGCTTGATACACAATGAGCAGTTCTTC. Protein sequence: CASSLIHNEQFF.

The genes are TRBV18 and TRBJ2-1; a weak D match, TRBD2 (6 bases). This CDR3 comprises 16 residues. The germline V and J ends were trimmed by 5 bases and 10 bases, with 24 bases remaining between them. The germline gives CDR1 KGHSH, CDR2 LQKENI. CDR3 DNA sequence: TGTGCCAGCTCATCTCCTGGGACTCAATTCTCTGAAGAGCAGTTCTTC. Encoded protein: CASSSPGTQFSEEQFF.

This rearrangement joins TRBV5-6 to TRBJ1-5; D call uncertain. V was trimmed by 2 bases and J by 3 bases, leaving 9 bases between them. From germline, CDR1 is SGHDT and CDR2 YYEEEE. The CDR3 sequence is 14 residues long. Written as DNA, the CDR3 is TGTGCCAGCAGCTTTTCCGGTTACAATCAGCCCCAGCATTTT. Translating it yields CASSFSGYNQPQHF.

This clonotype was observed a handful of times. The genes are TRBV5-1 and TRBJ2-5; 7 bases fit TRBD1. Germline-derived CDR1 and CDR2 are SGHRS and YFSETQ. This CDR3 spans 16 amino acids. V was clipped by 4 bases and J by 1 base; unmatched bases: 10. The CDR3 is CASSPQPGQRQETQYF. CDR3 coding DNA: TGCGCCAGCAGCCCACAACCGGGACAGCGCCAAGAGACCCAGTACTTC. Filled out from reference TRBV5-1 and TRBJ2-5, the complete variable domain reads KAGVTQTPRYLIKTRGQQVTLSCSPISGHRSVSWYQQTPGQGLQFLFEYFSETQRNKGNFPGRFSGRQFSNSRSEMNVSTLELGDSALYLCASSPQPGQRQETQYFGPGTRLLVL.

The rearrangement joins TRBV12-3 or TRBV12-4 to TRBJ2-1, with D possibly matching TRBD2 (6 bases). Trimming cost V 3 bases and J 0 bases, with 24 bases left between them. CDR3 length: 20 amino acids. CDR3 region: CASSFLSRAWRDTSYNEQFF. CDR3 DNA sequence: TGTGCCAGCAGTTTTCTAAGCAGGGCGTGGCGGGATACCTCCTACAATGAGCAGTTCTTC.

The chain links TRBV4-1 to TRBJ1-2; TRBD1 matches 7 bases. The CDR3 has 15 residues. CDR1 is MGHRA and CDR2 is YSYEKL in the germline V gene. Unmatched junction bases numbered 9, after V lost 4 bases and J lost 4 bases. CDR3 amino acids: CASSPFDRAAYGYTF. CDR3 nucleotides: TGCGCCAGCAGCCCCTTCGACAGGGCAGCCTATGGCTACACCTTC.

In regard to this clonotype: This may come from a read error, since a much larger clone is one base off. The gene calls are TRBV25-1 and TRBJ2-4; D ambiguous. The closer fit of TRBJ2-7 to the DNA end suggests the J call may be wrong. The CDR3 is 11 residues long. The germline CDR1 and CDR2 sequences are MGHDK and SYGVNS. The CDR3 region is CASSLYYEQYF. The CDR3 nucleotides are TGTGCCAGCAGCCTTTACTACGAGCAGTACTTC.

The chain carries TRBV7-2 and TRBJ2-5; TRBD1 matches at 8 bases. Germline CDR1 reads SGHTA; CDR2 reads FQGNSA. V shed 1 base, J shed 1 base, and the junction held 2 bases outside the gene matches. The CDR3 length is 15 residues. The CDR3 region has the DNA TGTGCCAGCAGCTTAGGACAGGGGATCCAAGAGACCCAGTACTTC. This sequence encodes CASSLGQGIQETQYF. The variable domain in full, completed from reference TRBV7-2 and TRBJ2-5, reads GAGVSQSPSNKVTEKGKDVELRCDPISGHTALYWYRQSLGQGLEFLIYFQGNSAPDKSGLPSDRFSAERTGGSVSTLTIQRTQQEDSAVYLCASSLGQGIQETQYFGPGTRLLVL.